The rows below give T cell receptor beta chains drawn from one sample of a study of T cell repertoires in cytomegalovirus infection. Their antigens remain unidentified. TCRdb used MiXCR to reprocess the reads, holding one entry per CDR3 protein. The table shows about 500,000 distinct CDR3 sequences, with 30% to 35% occurring only once. The sample was cultured PBMCs, taken from culture after CMV antigen stimulation. All receptors come from a human donor in good health (CMV status not recorded). Some clones in this sample may be carry-over from other donors' samples. Each CDR3 is given with its conserved first and last residue. The order of the fields is D gene, J gene, V gene, clone size, CDR3 length, CDR3 protein, CDR3 DNA. The D gene is left open where the match is weak. The size field is filled for only some rows; it gives once, few, many or a size class.

d_call: -
j_call: TRBJ2-1
v_call: TRBV2
clone_size: -
cdr3_length: 12
cdr3_aa: CASSEATYEQFF
cdr3_nt: TGTGCCAGCAGTGAAGCAACTTATGAGCAGTTCTTC

d_call: -
j_call: TRBJ2-1
v_call: TRBV11-3
clone_size: -
cdr3_length: 16
cdr3_aa: CASSPGLPRLVYEQFF
cdr3_nt: TGTGCCAGCAGCCCCGGACTGCCACGCCTTGTCTATGAGCAGTTCTTC

d_call: TRBD2
j_call: TRBJ2-6
v_call: TRBV7-2
clone_size: many
cdr3_length: 18
cdr3_aa: CASSLLAGGRAGANVLTF
cdr3_nt: TGTGCCAGCAGCTTACTAGCGGGAGGCAGGGCTGGGGCCAACGTCCTGACTTTC

d_call: -
j_call: TRBJ2-5
v_call: TRBV7-8
clone_size: many
cdr3_length: 11
cdr3_aa: CASSAQGTQYF
cdr3_nt: TGTGCCAGCAGCGCCCAAGGGACCCAGTACTTC

d_call: TRBD1
j_call: TRBJ2-1
v_call: TRBV19
clone_size: -
cdr3_length: 14
cdr3_aa: CASSIHRDREGQFF
cdr3_nt: TGTGCCAGTAGTATCCACCGGGACAGGGAAGGACAGTTCTTC

d_call: -
j_call: TRBJ2-1
v_call: TRBV4-3
clone_size: -
cdr3_length: 16
cdr3_aa: CASSQDRAAGTNEQFF
cdr3_nt: TGCGCCAGCAGCCAAGATCGGGCGGCGGGAACAAATGAGCAGTTCTTC

d_call: -
j_call: TRBJ1-3
v_call: TRBV7-2
clone_size: -
cdr3_length: 15
cdr3_aa: CASSLVRGGGNTIYF
cdr3_nt: TGTGCCAGCAGCTTAGTACGGGGAGGTGGAAACACCATATATTTT

d_call: -
j_call: TRBJ2-6
v_call: TRBV10-3
clone_size: few
cdr3_length: 17
cdr3_aa: CAISDAQGPTGANVLTF
cdr3_nt: TGTGCCATCAGCGACGCACAGGGCCCCACCGGGGCCAACGTCCTGACTTTC

d_call: TRBD1
j_call: TRBJ2-7
v_call: TRBV6-6
clone_size: few
cdr3_length: 14
cdr3_aa: CASSYSTQGQEQYF
cdr3_nt: TGTGCCAGCAGTTACTCAACACAGGGACAGGAGCAGTACTTC

d_call: -
j_call: TRBJ2-1
v_call: TRBV5-4
clone_size: -
cdr3_length: 14
cdr3_aa: CASSLKAVGDEQFF
cdr3_nt: TGTGCCAGCAGCTTAAAAGCGGTTGGCGATGAGCAGTTCTTC

d_call: -
j_call: TRBJ2-7
v_call: TRBV7-8
clone_size: -
cdr3_length: 11
cdr3_aa: CASSDQAKQYF
cdr3_nt: TGTGCCAGCAGCGATCAGGCCAAGCAGTACTTC

d_call: TRBD2
j_call: TRBJ2-3
v_call: TRBV19
clone_size: few
cdr3_length: 16
cdr3_aa: CASSIGASGRLDTQYF
cdr3_nt: TGTGCCAGTAGTATTGGGGCTAGCGGGAGGTTGGATACGCAGTATTTT

d_call: TRBD1
j_call: TRBJ2-1
v_call: TRBV4-3
clone_size: -
cdr3_length: 16
cdr3_aa: CASSQVRDRANHEQFF
cdr3_nt: TGCGCCAGCAGCCAAGTTCGGGACAGGGCTAACCATGAGCAGTTCTTC

d_call: -
j_call: TRBJ2-1
v_call: TRBV6-2/TRBV6-3
clone_size: -
cdr3_length: 13
cdr3_aa: CASNNDQGIAQFF
cdr3_nt: TGTGCCAGCAACAACGATCAGGGTATCGCGCAGTTCTTC

d_call: -
j_call: TRBJ2-1
v_call: TRBV20-1
clone_size: -
cdr3_length: 12
cdr3_aa: CSANYYHNEQFF
cdr3_nt: TGCAGTGCTAATTACTACCACAATGAGCAGTTCTTC

d_call: TRBD1
j_call: TRBJ2-3
v_call: TRBV7-2
clone_size: -
cdr3_length: 17
cdr3_aa: CASSLALWDRYTDTQYF
cdr3_nt: TGTGCCAGCAGCTTAGCGCTATGGGACAGGTACACAGATACGCAGTATTTT

d_call: -
j_call: TRBJ2-1
v_call: TRBV7-6
clone_size: -
cdr3_length: 15
cdr3_aa: CASSPRSSSYNEQFF
cdr3_nt: TGTGCCAGCAGCCCCCGGAGTAGCTCCTACAATGAGCAGTTCTTC

d_call: -
j_call: TRBJ1-2
v_call: TRBV4-1
clone_size: few
cdr3_length: 16
cdr3_aa: CASSHPPGGRRYGYTF
cdr3_nt: TGCGCCAGCAGCCATCCTCCGGGGGGGAGACGGTATGGCTACACCTTC